The 16 T cell receptor beta chains given below trace back to one sample, sequenced in a study of blood T cell repertoires in COVID-19. The table came from immunoSEQ multiplex PCR; TCRdb's copy has only in-frame clones and leaves some out. The sample lists about 200,000 clones, almost 85% occurring once. The source material was peripheral blood. The receptors come from a woman aged 50 to 65 with active or convalescent COVID-19.

This clone was picked up a small number of times. The CDR3 nucleotides are TGTGCCAGCAGGCAAGCGGGGGGGAGAGATACGCAGTATTTT. It yields the protein CASRQAGGRDTQYF. The genes are TRBV7-2 and TRBJ2-3; 10 nucleotides line up with TRBD2. The V segment lost 6 bases and the J segment 5 bases; nucleotides outside the gene matches: 5. This CDR3 is built from 14 residues. The V gene's germline CDR1 is SGHTA and CDR2 FQGNSA. The full variable domain, rest sourced from reference TRBV7-2 and TRBJ2-3, is GAGVSQSPSNKVTEKGKDVELRCDPISGHTALYWYRQSLGQGLEFLIYFQGNSAPDKSGLPSDRFSAERTGGSVSTLTIQRTQQEDSAVYLCASRQAGGRDTQYFGPGTRLTVL.

The genes are TRBV5-1 and TRBJ1-2; unclear D gene. V was pared by 0 bases and J by 4 bases, with 7 bases between. Germline V gene sequence: CDR1 SGHRS, CDR2 YFSETQ. CDR3 length: 13 residues. The DNA of the CDR3 is TGCGCCAGCAGCTTGGGCAGCGCCTATGGCTACACCTTC. Amino acids: CASSLGSAYGYTF.

This chain links TRBV5-1 with TRBJ2-2; D is perhaps TRBD1 (6 bases). V lost 4 bases to trimming and J lost 6 bases, with 13 bases between them. The length of the CDR3 is 14 residues. CDR1 SGHRS and CDR2 YFSETQ come from the germline V gene. CDR3 nucleotide sequence: TGCGCCAGCAGCAAAACCACAGGGCCCGGGGAGCTGTTTTTT. The encoded protein is CASSKTTGPGELFF. The complete variable domain, with remaining parts taken from reference TRBV5-1 and TRBJ2-2, reads KAGVTQTPRYLIKTRGQQVTLSCSPISGHRSVSWYQQTPGQGLQFLFEYFSETQRNKGNFPGRFSGRQFSNSRSEMNVSTLELGDSALYLCASSKTTGPGELFFGEGSRLTVL.

The gene calls are TRBV19 and TRBJ2-7; D may be TRBD1 (6 bases). This CDR3 is 15 amino acids long. V lost 6 bases to trimming and J lost 3 bases, with 18 bases between them. Germline CDR1 and CDR2: LNHDA and SQIVND (reference sequence). The CDR3 is CASSPRGDTFYEQYF. CDR3 sequence (DNA): TGTGCCAGTAGCCCGAGAGGGGACACCTTCTACGAGCAGTACTTC.

This chain joins TRBV7-6 and TRBJ2-2, with 8 positions matching TRBD1. The J segment lost 2 bases and the V segment lost 5 bases, leaving 10 bases of the junction unmatched. Germline CDR1 and CDR2: SGHVS and FNYEAQ. CDR3 length: 17 amino acids. CDR3 loop: CASSRQGATINTGELFF. The CDR3, as DNA: TGTGCCAGCAGCCGCCAGGGGGCGACGATAAACACCGGGGAGCTGTTTTTT. Supplemented by reference TRBV7-6 and TRBJ2-2, the full variable domain reads GAGVSQSPRYKVTKRGQDVALRCDPISGHVSLYWYRQALGQGPEFLTYFNYEAQQDKSGLPNDRFSAERPEGSISTLTIQRTEQRDSAMYRCASSRQGATINTGELFFGEGSRLTVL.

The genes are TRBV2 and TRBJ2-7; TRBD1 aligns across 10 bases. V lost 5 bases to trimming and J lost 5 bases; unmatched junction nucleotides: 3. There are 13 residues in the CDR3. Germline V lookup: CDR1 SNHLY, CDR2 FYNNEI. The CDR3, as DNA: TGTGCCAGCAGTAAGACAGGGGGCCACGAGCAGTACTTC. Translation gives CASSKTGGHEQYF.

The V and J genes are TRBV6-5 and TRBJ2-4; D not resolved. The CDR3 loop spans 14 amino acids. CDR1 is MNHEY and CDR2 is SVGAGI in the germline V gene. CDR3 protein: CATVDSLAKNIQYF. CDR3 DNA: TGTGCAACCGTAGACTCTCTAGCCAAAAACATTCAGTACTTC.

The CDR3 coding sequence is TGTGCCACCAGTGCACCGGGGGGCTATGCTTTCTTT. As protein: CATSAPGGYAFF. This chain connects TRBV24-1 to TRBJ1-1; TRBD1 might be the D (6 bases). The CDR3 consists of 12 residues. V dropped 5 bases and J dropped 11 bases, with 14 bases sitting between them. Germline lookup yields CDR1 KGHDR and CDR2 SFDVKD.

This clone was detected only a few times. V and J are TRBV10-3 and TRBJ1-5, with TRBD1 matching over 8 bases. CDR3 length equals 14 residues. V was clipped by 3 bases and J by 5 bases; unmatched bases: 3. Germline V CDR1 and CDR2: ENHRY, SYGVKD. This CDR3 is CAISEGQGHQPQHF. The CDR3 DNA sequence: TGTGCCATCAGTGAAGGACAGGGCCATCAGCCCCAGCATTTT.

The rearrangement joins TRBV2 to TRBJ2-5; TRBD2 matches at 8 bases. The germline gives CDR1 SNHLY, CDR2 FYNNEI. The CDR3 consists of 14 residues. Losses at the gene ends were 5 bases for V and 2 bases for J; bases not matched to a gene: 4. For the CDR3, the DNA is TGTGCCAGCAGTTTATTAGCGGGGCAAGAGACCCAGTACTTC. Protein product: CASSLLAGQETQYF.

The chain links TRBV5-3 to TRBJ2-1; D possibly corresponds to TRBD1 (7 bases). Being an ORF, TRBV5-3 has a function that is uncertain. The CDR3 consists of 14 residues. Trimming took off 6 bases at V and 5 bases at J, with 15 bases between the two ends. CDR3 amino acids: CARTAGQSNNEQFF. The CDR3 nucleotides read TGTGCCAGAACGGCGGGACAGAGCAACAATGAGCAGTTCTTC.

This clone was seen only once. J is TRBJ2-7 and V is TRBV7-2; 14 nucleotides align to TRBD2. V shed 4 bases and J 1 base; nucleotides not matched to a gene: 3. The CDR3 contains 16 residues. Germline CDR1 SGHTA, CDR2 FQGNSA. The CDR3 nucleotides read TGTGCCAGCAGCTGGGGGACTAGCGGGGGTTCCTACGAGCAGTACTTC. Protein: CASSWGTSGGSYEQYF.

V usage is TRBV2 and J usage is TRBJ2-3; 9 nucleotides match TRBD1. This CDR3 contains 14 residues. CDR1 is SNHLY, CDR2 FYNNEI, per germline. J was trimmed by 7 bases and V by 11 bases; bases with no gene match: 13. CDR3 loop: CAWNAGQGGNTQYF. The CDR3 DNA sequence: TGTGCCTGGAACGCGGGACAGGGAGGGAATACGCAGTATTTT. Full variable domain (missing parts from reference TRBV2 and TRBJ2-3): EPEVTQTPSHQVTQMGQEVILRCVPISNHLYFYWYRQILGQKVEFLVSFYNNEISEKSEIFDDQFSVERPDGSNFTLKIRSTKLEDSAMYFCAWNAGQGGNTQYFGPGTRLTVL.

This clone was observed once. The CDR3 nucleotides read TGTGCCAGTAGTATTGATTCTAGCGGGAGTGGTGATACGCAGTATTTT. Translated: CASSIDSSGSGDTQYF. V gene TRBV19 combines with J gene TRBJ2-3, with TRBD2 matching over 10 bases. Germline CDR1 LNHDA, CDR2 SQIVND (reference sequence). Trimming cost V 3 bases and J 6 bases; bases outside gene matches: 9. The CDR3 is made up of 16 amino acids.

The chain has TRBV2 and TRBJ2-4, with D perhaps TRBD1 (8 bases). The V gene's germline CDR1 is SNHLY and CDR2 FYNNEI. Between the trimmed V and J ends, which lost 11 bases and 2 bases, there was a span of 13 bases. The CDR3 is 13 residues long. The CDR3 DNA reads as TGTGCCTCACAGGGGGGGTCCAAAAACATTCAGTACTTC. Residues: CASQGGSKNIQYF.

The genes are TRBV6-5 and TRBJ2-7, with TRBD1 matching over 8 bases. Germline CDR1 and CDR2: MNHEY and SVGAGI. This CDR3 is 13 amino acids long. V was clipped by 8 bases and J by 2 bases; unmatched bases: 5. The CDR3 coding sequence is TGTGCCAGCCGAGGGACAGGAACCTACGAGCAGTACGTC. It translates to CASRGTGTYEQYV.